The T cell receptor (beta chain) described here comes from a study of CD4 T cell repertoires in COVID-19. For the study at large: Other coronavirus spike proteins restimulated relabeled CFSE-low cells expanded with IL-2 for approximately ten days.

Some clones are missing from TCRdb's copy, which holds only in-frame ones; the method was immunoSEQ multiplex PCR. The sample has approximately 8,700 clones, 84% seen once. Details on this clone: Its specificity is unknown.

No culture step preceded sequencing of the ex vivo isolated memory T cells. Findings and limits, study-wide: Two or all three memory subsets shared several highly expanded SARS-CoV-2-reactive clonotypes. Between roughly 6.5 and 26% of SARS-CoV-2 clonotypes also appeared in SARS-CoV and/or HKU1 spike cultures.

The CDR3 runs 12 residues. Per the germline V gene, CDR1 is SSHAT and CDR2 is FNYEAQ (reference sequence). V was pared by 5 bases and J by 4 bases, with 0 bases of the junction left unmatched. The sequences come from effector memory CD4+ T cells from blood, collected before the COVID-19 pandemic. This rearrangement joins TRBV7-7 to TRBJ2-5; the match to TRBD2 covers 8 bases. The sequence was collected from a human donor who had COVID-19. CDR3 amino acids: CASSREGETQYF. The CDR3 region has the DNA TGTGCCAGCAGCCGGGAGGGAGAGACCCAGTACTTC.